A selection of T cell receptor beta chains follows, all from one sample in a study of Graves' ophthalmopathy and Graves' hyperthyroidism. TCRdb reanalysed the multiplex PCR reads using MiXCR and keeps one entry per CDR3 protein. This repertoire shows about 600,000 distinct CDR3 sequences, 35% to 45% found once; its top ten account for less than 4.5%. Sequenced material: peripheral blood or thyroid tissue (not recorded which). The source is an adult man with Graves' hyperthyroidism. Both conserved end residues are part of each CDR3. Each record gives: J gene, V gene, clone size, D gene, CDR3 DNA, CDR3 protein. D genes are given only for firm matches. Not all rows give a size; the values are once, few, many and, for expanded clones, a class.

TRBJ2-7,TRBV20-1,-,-,TGCAGTGCTAGAGAGGAGAGGGGCCTACGCGAGCAGTACTTC,CSAREERGLREQYF
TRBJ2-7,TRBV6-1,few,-,TGTGCCAGCACTAGACAGACACTTACCTACGAGCAGTACTTC,CASTRQTLTYEQYF
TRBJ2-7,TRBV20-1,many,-,TGCAGTGCTAGAGGGACAGCAACCTACGAGCAGTACTTC,CSARGTATYEQYF
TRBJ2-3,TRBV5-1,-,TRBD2,TGCGCCAGCAGCTTGGTTAGCGGGGGGTCCACAGATACGCAGTATTTT,CASSLVSGGSTDTQYF
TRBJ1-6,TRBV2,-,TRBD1,TGTGCCAGCAGCACGGACAGGGCGAATTCACCCCTCCACTTT,CASSTDRANSPLHF
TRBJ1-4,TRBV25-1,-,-,TGTGCCAGCAGTGGCCGACCGGGGGCGTTCGACAATGAAAAACTGTTTTTT,CASSGRPGAFDNEKLFF
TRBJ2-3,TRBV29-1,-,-,TGCAGCGTTTGGGTGGCGGAGTTTCAATCCCCGGATGCGCAGTATTTT,CSVWVAEFQSPDAQYF
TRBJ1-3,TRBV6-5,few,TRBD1,TGTGCCAGCAGAAAACAGGGGGGGGTGGGAAACACCATATATTTT,CASRKQGGVGNTIYF
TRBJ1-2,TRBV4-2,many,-,TGTGCCAGCAGCCAAGATCAAGACACTAACTATGGCTACACCTTC,CASSQDQDTNYGYTF
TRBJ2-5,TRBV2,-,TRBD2,TGTGCCAGCAGTGAAGCGGGAGCGGGGGAAACACAAGAGACCCAGTACTTC,CASSEAGAGETQETQYF
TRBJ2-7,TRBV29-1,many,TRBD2,TGCAGCGTTGTGGCGGGAGGGACCTTCAGCTACGAGCAGTACTTC,CSVVAGGTFSYEQYF
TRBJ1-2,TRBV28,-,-,TGTGCCAGCAGTTTATATCCCTATGGCTACACCTTC,CASSLYPYGYTF
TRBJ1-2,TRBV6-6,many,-,TGTGCCGGCCGACAGGAAGCTAACTATGGCTACACCTTC,CAGRQEANYGYTF
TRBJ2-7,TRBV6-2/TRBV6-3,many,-,TGTGCCAGCAGACCCAACAGGCCCATTCCCTACGAGCAGTACTTC,CASRPNRPIPYEQYF
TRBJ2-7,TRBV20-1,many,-,TGCAGTGCTAGGTTGGCCAGGGCCCCCTACGAGCAGTACTTC,CSARLARAPYEQYF
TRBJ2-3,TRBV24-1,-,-,TGTGCCACCAGTGTCCCGTTCACAGATACGCAGTATTTT,CATSVPFTDTQYF
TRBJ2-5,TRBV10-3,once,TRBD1,TGTGCCATCAGTGAGCCGGGACAGGGGGCTTCTCTCTGCAAAGAGACCCAGTACTTC,CAISEPGQGASLCKETQYF
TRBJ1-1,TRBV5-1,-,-,TGCGCCAGCAGCTTGGGGGCCACCGGGGAAGTCGCTGAAGCTTTCTTT,CASSLGATGEVAEAFF
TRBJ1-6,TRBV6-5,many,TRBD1,TGTGCCAGCAGTTCGGACAGGCGGAGGTCACCCCTCCACTTT,CASSSDRRRSPLHF
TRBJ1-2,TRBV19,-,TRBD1,TGTGCCAGTACCCCGGGACAGGGGGATCGCCTAGCTGGCTTTGAAGGGGGCTACACCTTC,CASTPGQGDRLAGFEGGYTF
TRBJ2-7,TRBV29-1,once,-,TGCAGCGTTGACGGATTGGGGCAGGGAGATCCCCACGAGCAGTACTTC,CSVDGLGQGDPHEQYF
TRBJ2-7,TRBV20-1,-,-,TGCAGTGCTAGAGCGGTGCAAACCAATGAGCAGTACTTC,CSARAVQTNEQYF
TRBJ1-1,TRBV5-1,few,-,TGCGCCAGCAGCCCCGCCCTCGGGAGTCATGTTAACACTGAAGCTTTCTTT,CASSPALGSHVNTEAFF
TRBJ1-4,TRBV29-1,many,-,TGCAGCGTAACGGGGGGCGCGGAAAAACTGTTTTTT,CSVTGGAEKLFF
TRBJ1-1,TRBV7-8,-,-,TGTGCCAGCAGCTCGAAAAGGGTGTACTGGGACACTGAAGCTTTCTTT,CASSSKRVYWDTEAFF
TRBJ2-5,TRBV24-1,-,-,TGTGCCACCAGTCGAGGGGATCGCGAGACCCAGTACTTC,CATSRGDRETQYF
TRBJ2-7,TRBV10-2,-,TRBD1,TGCGCCAGCAGTGACGGGACAGGGGGTCACGAGCAGTACTTC,CASSDGTGGHEQYF
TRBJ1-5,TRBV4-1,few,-,TGCGCCAGCAGCCAAGGGGCGGGCGAGCCCCAGCATTTT,CASSQGAGEPQHF
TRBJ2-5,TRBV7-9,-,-,-,CASSFYICSARGNQETQYF
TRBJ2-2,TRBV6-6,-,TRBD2,TGTGCCAGCAGTTACACGAGCGGGAGCACCGGGGAGCTGTTTTTT,CASSYTSGSTGELFF
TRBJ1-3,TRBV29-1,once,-,TGCAGCGTTGAAGTAGGGGTGGCACGAGAAGACACCATATATTTT,CSVEVGVAREDTIYF
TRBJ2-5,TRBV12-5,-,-,TGTGCTAGCCTCAACCAAGAGACCCAGTACTTC,CASLNQETQYF
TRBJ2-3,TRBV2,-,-,TGTGCCAGCAGTGAGACCAGGGGCCGAAGGACAGATACGCAGTATTTT,CASSETRGRRTDTQYF
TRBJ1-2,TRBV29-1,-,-,TGCAGCGTTGGCAGGACACTCTACAATGGCTACACCTTC,CSVGRTLYNGYTF
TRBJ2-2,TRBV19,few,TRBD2,TGTGCCAGTAGTATCGATAGCGGGTCCGGGGAGCTGTTTTTT,CASSIDSGSGELFF
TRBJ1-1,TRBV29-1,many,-,TGCAGCGTTGATACAGGGTTCCGGCAGTTAACCATCGCTGAAGCTTTCTTT,CSVDTGFRQLTIAEAFF
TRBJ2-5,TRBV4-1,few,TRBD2,TGCGCCAGCAGCCAAGATTGGTCTAGCGGGCTCGTCAGGGAGACCCAGTACTTC,CASSQDWSSGLVRETQYF
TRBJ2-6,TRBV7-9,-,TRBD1,TGTGCCAGCAGCTTACCGGGACAGGGGTACGGGGCCAACGTCCTGACTTTC,CASSLPGQGYGANVLTF
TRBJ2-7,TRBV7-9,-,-,TGTGCCAGCAGCAAACACAGGGGTAGCGGCGAGCAGTACTTC,CASSKHRGSGEQYF
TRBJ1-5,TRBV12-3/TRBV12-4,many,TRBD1,TGTGCCAGCAGCCGCGGGGACAGAAATCAGCCCCAGCATTTT,CASSRGDRNQPQHF
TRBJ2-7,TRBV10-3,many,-,TGTGCCATCAGTGAAATGGCTAGCGACTCCTACGAGCAGTACTTC,CAISEMASDSYEQYF
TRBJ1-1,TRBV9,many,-,TGTGCCAGCAGCGTAGATGGAGAGAACACTGAAGCTTTCTTT,CASSVDGENTEAFF
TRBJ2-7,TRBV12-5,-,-,TGTGCTAGTGGGGCGGGTATTAGCACCGAGCAGTACTTC,CASGAGISTEQYF
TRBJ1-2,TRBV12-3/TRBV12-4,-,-,TGTGCCAGCAGGGGCGACGGGGATCGTGGCTACACCTTC,CASRGDGDRGYTF
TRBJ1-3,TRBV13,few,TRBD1,TGTGCCAGCAGCTTAAGAGATGACGAGGGGGCTTATATGGACACCATATATTTT,CASSLRDDEGAYMDTIYF
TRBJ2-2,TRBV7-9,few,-,TGTGCCAGCAGCTTAGCCGTGGGCTCCGGGGAGCTGTTTTTT,CASSLAVGSGELFF
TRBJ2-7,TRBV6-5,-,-,TGTGCCAGCAGTTATGGACCTATGGGCCCCTACGAGCAGTACTTC,CASSYGPMGPYEQYF